These 11 T cell receptor beta chains were all obtained from the same sample, sequenced in a study of cytotoxic CD8 clonotypes in ibrutinib-treated CLL. Only in-frame clones appear in the TCRdb table, and some are missing; sequencing was by immunoSEQ multiplex PCR. Of approximately 330,000 clones listed, around four fifths are singletons. Sequencing used PBMCs, obtained before ibrutinib treatment. Every receptor here comes from a human donor with chronic lymphocytic leukemia.

The chain couples TRBV5-6 to TRBJ2-5; 8 positions match TRBD1. The ends lost 4 bases at V and 5 bases at J; junction bases unmatched: 7. The germline CDR1 and CDR2 sequences are SGHDT and YYEEEE. The CDR3 is 14 residues long. CDR3 bases: TGTGCCAGCAGCGAGGGACAGGTAGGGGAGACCCAGTACTTC. It is translated as CASSEGQVGETQYF.

This clone has just a few counts. The J gene is TRBJ2-4, the V gene TRBV28; tentative D call: TRBD2 (5 bases). The length of the CDR3 is 13 residues. The V and J ends lost 3 bases and 9 bases respectively, with 12 bases between them. The germline V gene has CDR1 MDHEN and CDR2 SYDVKM. The CDR3 loop is CASSFSPGSIQYF. CDR3 coding DNA: TGTGCCAGCAGTTTTTCTCCGGGGAGCATTCAGTACTTC.

This chain links TRBV28 with TRBJ2-2, with D hard to call. The V end lost 8 bases, the J end lost 2 bases, and 6 bases lay between the germline ends. Germline-derived CDR1 and CDR2 are MDHEN and SYDVKM. This CDR3 region has 12 residues. CDR3 in DNA: TGTGCCAGCTGGGAAAACACCGGGGAGCTGTTTTTT. Translation: CASWENTGELFF.

This clone was detected only a few times. In the same sample, other DNA sequences code for this CDR3. The V and J genes are TRBV5-6 and TRBJ2-3; D unresolved. The CDR3 has 11 residues. Trimming took off 0 bases at V and 6 bases at J, with 2 bases between the two ends. The V gene's germline CDR1 is SGHDT and CDR2 YYEEEE. CDR3 amino acids: CASSLADTQYF. CDR3 DNA: TGTGCCAGCAGCTTGGCCGATACGCAGTATTTT.

The chain combines TRBV25-1 with TRBJ2-7; 9 bases match TRBD2. The CDR3 covers 14 residues. Germline V gene lookup returns CDR1 MGHDK and CDR2 SYGVNS. V gave up 5 bases and J gave up 2 bases; unmatched junction bases: 4. The CDR3 bases are TGTGCCAGCAGTTTAGCGGGAGTGACCTACGAGCAGTACTTC. Translation: CASSLAGVTYEQYF.

The gene calls are TRBV4-3 and TRBJ1-1; D is uncertain. Trimming took off 1 base at V and 11 bases at J, with 17 bases between the two ends. Germline CDR1 is LGHNA and CDR2 is YSLEER. The CDR3 runs to 14 residues. The CDR3 sequence is CASSQVPARREAFF. In DNA, the CDR3 is TGCGCCAGCAGCCAAGTTCCGGCGCGAAGGGAGGCTTTCTTT.

This rearrangement joins TRBV28 to TRBJ2-7, with 10 positions matching TRBD2. Trimming removed 4 bases from V and 3 bases from J; junction bases left unmatched: 3. This CDR3 has 14 amino acids. Germline CDR1 is MDHEN and CDR2 is SYDVKM. The CDR3 bases are TGTGCCAGCAGTTCAGCGGGAGGGGACTACGAGCAGTACTTC. Protein product: CASSSAGGDYEQYF.

This clone appeared a single time. The chain employs TRBV28 and TRBJ1-1, with D unclear. This CDR3 is built from 15 residues. The ends were cut back, 8 bases at V and 4 bases at J, with 20 bases in the middle. Per germline, CDR1 MDHEN and CDR2 SYDVKM. This CDR3 is CASLSRVPRSTEAFF. CDR3 nucleotides: TGTGCCAGCCTGAGTCGGGTACCCCGGAGCACTGAAGCTTTCTTT.

The chain joins TRBV11-3 to TRBJ1-2, with D possibly matching TRBD1 (6 bases). V gave up 1 base and J gave up 4 bases, with 16 bases separating them. Per germline, CDR1 SGHNT and CDR2 YENEEA. The CDR3 is made up of 16 amino acids. CDR3 sequence: CASSLVFGGRFYGYTF. The DNA for the CDR3 is TGTGCCAGCAGCTTAGTCTTCGGGGGGCGCTTCTATGGCTACACCTTC.

V is TRBV30 and J is TRBJ2-7, with D tentatively TRBD2 (6 bases). This CDR3 contains 14 residues. The germline gives CDR1 GTSNPN, CDR2 SVGIG (reference sequence). The ends were cut back, 4 bases at V and 1 base at J, with 14 bases in the middle. CDR3 DNA: TGTGCCTGGACCCGGGATGGAGGGTCCTACGAGCAGTACTTC. It specifies CAWTRDGGSYEQYF.

The chain uses TRBV20-1 and TRBJ2-5; D is unclear. Deletions cut 6 bases from V and 5 bases from J, with 10 bases between. Germline V gene sequence: CDR1 DFQATT, CDR2 SNEGSKA (reference sequence). The CDR3 contains 11 residues. In nucleotides, the CDR3 is TGCAGTGCGAGTTATATGGAGACCCAGTACTTC. As protein: CSASYMETQYF.